These T cell receptor beta chains were read from a single sample in a study of blood T cell repertoires in COVID-19. Assay used: immunoSEQ multiplex PCR; TCRdb lists only in-frame clones, some missing. The sample shows over 150,000 clones, around 80% of them seen only once. The specimen was peripheral blood. Every receptor here comes from an older woman with acute or convalescent COVID-19. CDR3s include the opening cysteine and the closing phenylalanine or tryptophan. Each record gives: D gene, J gene, V gene, clone size, CDR3 DNA, CDR3 protein. A D gene is named only where the DNA matches it firmly. Only part of the rows carry a size: once, few, many, or a class if the clone is expanded.

TRBD2,TRBJ2-3,TRBV5-5,NA,TGTGCCAGCAGCTTGGCCGGTCGGCTAGCGGGGTCTATAGATACGCAGTATTTT,CASSLAGRLAGSIDTQYF
TRBD2,TRBJ2-1,TRBV30,NA,TGTGCCTGGCATAAAGCGGGGGGGAAGCAGTTCTTC,CAWHKAGGKQFF
TRBD1,TRBJ1-4,TRBV6-5,NA,TGTGCCAGCAGGCCCCCCGGACAGGGTTCAGTTAAACTGTTTTTT,CASRPPGQGSVKLFF
NA,TRBJ1-1,TRBV5-5,once,TGTGCCAGCAGCTTGGTAAGGTTTGGCGACAGCTCGAACACTGAAGCTTTCTTT,CASSLVRFGDSSNTEAFF
NA,TRBJ1-1,TRBV7-2,NA,TGTGCCAGCAGCGCCAAACGGAGGAACACTGAAGCTTTCTTT,CASSAKRRNTEAFF
NA,TRBJ2-7,TRBV7-2,NA,TGTGCCAGCAGCTTAGGTCGGCAGGGAAGCTCCTACGAGCAGTACTTC,CASSLGRQGSSYEQYF
TRBD1,TRBJ1-6,TRBV30,once,TGTGCCTGGAGTGGAAAGGTCGGCAGGGGGCAGTCACCCCTCCACTTT,CAWSGKVGRGQSPLHF
TRBD1,TRBJ1-1,TRBV5-1,NA,TGCGCCAGCAGCTTGTCTAGGACAGGGGGTCCTGAAGCTTTCTTT,CASSLSRTGGPEAFF
NA,TRBJ1-1,TRBV20-1,once,TGCAGTGCGACAGGCAACACTGAAGCTTTCTTT,CSATGNTEAFF
NA,TRBJ2-7,TRBV5-1,NA,TGCGCCAGCAGCTTGCTTTTGGACAGCTACGAGCAGTACTTC,CASSLLLDSYEQYF
TRBD2,TRBJ2-7,TRBV5-1,NA,TGCGCCAGCAGCTCTGGATTACTAGCGGGGGCCTACGAGCAGTACTTC,CASSSGLLAGAYEQYF
TRBD1,TRBJ1-2,TRBV2,NA,TGTGCCAGCAGTGGGGGAAAGGGGGCGCGGGTCCCTGGCTACACCTTC,CASSGGKGARVPGYTF
TRBD1,TRBJ2-1,TRBV11-2,NA,TGTGCCAGCAGCTTAAGCCCGACAGGGCTAAATGAGCAGTTCTTC,CASSLSPTGLNEQFF
NA,TRBJ1-1,TRBV6-5,NA,TGTGCCAGCAGTAAATCGACAGGCGAGGCTTTCTTT,CASSKSTGEAFF
NA,TRBJ1-2,TRBV18,once,TGTGCCAGCTCACAAGACAGCGGGTATGGCTACACCTTC,CASSQDSGYGYTF
TRBD1,TRBJ2-7,TRBV5-1,NA,TGCGCCAGCAGCTCCACGGGACAGTACGAGCAGTACTTC,CASSSTGQYEQYF
TRBD1,TRBJ1-4,TRBV11-2,NA,TGTGCCAGCAGCTTCTCCGGGACAGTTAACGAAAAACTGTTTTTT,CASSFSGTVNEKLFF
TRBD2,TRBJ2-3,TRBV4-3,once,TGCGCCAGCAGCCAAGATCGGGCGGCGGGGGGTGCAGATACGCAGTATTTT,CASSQDRAAGGADTQYF
NA,TRBJ2-7,TRBV5-8,NA,TGTGCCAGCAGCCCAGTGGAGGTCGGCTACGAGCAGTACTTC,CASSPVEVGYEQYF
TRBD2,TRBJ2-5,TRBV10-3,NA,TGTGCCATCACGGCTAGCGGGGGTGGAGAGACCCAGTACTTC,CAITASGGGETQYF
NA,TRBJ1-6,TRBV6-2/TRBV6-3,NA,TGTGCCAGCAGTCTTCAGGGGTATAATTCACCCCTCCACTTT,CASSLQGYNSPLHF
TRBD2,TRBJ2-1,TRBV7-8,once,TGTGCCAGCAGCTTAGCGTTGTGGACTAGCGGGGAGGATGAGCAGTTCTTC,CASSLALWTSGEDEQFF
TRBD1,TRBJ1-6,TRBV6-4,NA,TGTGCCAGCAGTGACTCTCGGACAGGGAGCTCCTATAATTCACCCCTCCACTTT,CASSDSRTGSSYNSPLHF
TRBD1,TRBJ1-2,TRBV5-1,NA,TGCGCCAGCAGATCGGGACAGGGGAGCGATGGCTACACCTTC,CASRSGQGSDGYTF
TRBD1,TRBJ2-3,TRBV25-1,NA,TGTGCCAGCAGTGGACAGGGGGCAGATACGCAGTATTTT,CASSGQGADTQYF
NA,TRBJ1-5,TRBV24-1,NA,TGTGCCACCAGTGATTTGTCGGGGAGACAGCCCCAGCATTTT,CATSDLSGRQPQHF
TRBD2,TRBJ2-4,TRBV4-2,once,TGTGCCAGCAGCTTGAGCGGGGGGGATACCAAAAACATTCAGTACTTC,CASSLSGGDTKNIQYF
NA,TRBJ2-5,TRBV29-1,NA,TGCAGCGTCCAGACAGGCCAAGAGACCCAGTACTTC,CSVQTGQETQYF
NA,TRBJ1-2,TRBV15,few,TGTGCCACCAGCAGAGGATGGGGGGAGCATGGCTACACCTTC,CATSRGWGEHGYTF
NA,TRBJ2-7,TRBV7-2,NA,TGTGCCAGCAGCTTTTTTACGGCTAGCTCCTACGAGCAGTACTTC,CASSFFTASSYEQYF
TRBD1,TRBJ1-3,TRBV3-1/TRBV3-2,NA,TGTGCCAGCAGCCCCTCGGCAGGGGGCCCTGGAAACACCATATATTTT,CASSPSAGGPGNTIYF
TRBD1,TRBJ1-2,TRBV6-1,NA,TGTGCCAGCAGTGTTCCCCGACAGGGGGCAGCTAACTATGGCTACACCTTC,CASSVPRQGAANYGYTF
TRBD1,TRBJ1-2,TRBV2,once,TGTGCCAGCAGGACGGACAGGGCTGGCTATGGCTACACCTTC,CASRTDRAGYGYTF
TRBD1,TRBJ1-6,TRBV9,NA,TGTGCCAGCAGCCTGAGGGTGGGACAGGGAACTTCACCCCTCCACTTT,CASSLRVGQGTSPLHF
TRBD1,TRBJ1-3,TRBV30,NA,TGTGCCTGGAGCAGACAGGGCGGGAACACCATATATTTT,CAWSRQGGNTIYF
NA,TRBJ1-1,TRBV7-6,NA,TGTGCCAGCAGCTTACCCTTCGGGGGGGAGGTGAACACTGAAGCTTTCTTT,CASSLPFGGEVNTEAFF
TRBD1,TRBJ1-3,TRBV19,NA,TGTGCCGTCACAGGGGGCGAAGCTGGAAACACCATATATTTT,CAVTGGEAGNTIYF